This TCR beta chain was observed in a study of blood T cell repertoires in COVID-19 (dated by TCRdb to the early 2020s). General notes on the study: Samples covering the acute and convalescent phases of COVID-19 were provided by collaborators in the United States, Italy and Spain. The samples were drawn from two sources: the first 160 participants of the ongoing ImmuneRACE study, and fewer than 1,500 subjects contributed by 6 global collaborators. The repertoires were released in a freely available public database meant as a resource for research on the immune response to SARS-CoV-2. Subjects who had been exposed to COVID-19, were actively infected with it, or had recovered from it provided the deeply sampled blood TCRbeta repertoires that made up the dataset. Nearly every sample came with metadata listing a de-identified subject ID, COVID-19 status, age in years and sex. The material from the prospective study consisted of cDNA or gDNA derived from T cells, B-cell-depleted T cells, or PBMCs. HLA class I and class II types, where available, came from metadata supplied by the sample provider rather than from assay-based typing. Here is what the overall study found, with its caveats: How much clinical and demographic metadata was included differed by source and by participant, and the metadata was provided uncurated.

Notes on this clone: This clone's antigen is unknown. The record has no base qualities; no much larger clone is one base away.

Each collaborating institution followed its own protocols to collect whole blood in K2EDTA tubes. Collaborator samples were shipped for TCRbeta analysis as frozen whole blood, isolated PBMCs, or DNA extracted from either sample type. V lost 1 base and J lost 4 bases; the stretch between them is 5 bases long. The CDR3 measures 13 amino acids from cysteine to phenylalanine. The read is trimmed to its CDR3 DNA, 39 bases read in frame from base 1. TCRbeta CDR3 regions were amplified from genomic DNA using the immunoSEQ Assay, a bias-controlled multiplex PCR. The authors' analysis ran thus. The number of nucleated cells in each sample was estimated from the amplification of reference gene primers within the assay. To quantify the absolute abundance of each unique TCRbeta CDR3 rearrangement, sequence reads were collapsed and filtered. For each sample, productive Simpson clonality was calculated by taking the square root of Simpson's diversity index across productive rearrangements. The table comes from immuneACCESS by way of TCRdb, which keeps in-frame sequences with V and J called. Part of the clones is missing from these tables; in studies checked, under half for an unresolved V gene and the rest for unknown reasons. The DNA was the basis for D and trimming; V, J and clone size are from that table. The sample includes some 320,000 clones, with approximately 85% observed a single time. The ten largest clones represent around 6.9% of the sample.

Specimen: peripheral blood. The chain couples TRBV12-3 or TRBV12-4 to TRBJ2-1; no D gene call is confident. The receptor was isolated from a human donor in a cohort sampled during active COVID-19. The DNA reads TGTGCCAGCAGTTTAGTTAGTTACAATGAGCAGTTCTTC. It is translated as CASSLVSYNEQFF.